This T cell receptor beta chain was sequenced for a study of cytomegalovirus exposure and HLA in healthy donors. The wider study: The roughly 670 first-cohort repertoires shared a platform with the approximately 120 validation repertoires, as reported in a later analysis. Study results and limitations: Researchers counted roughly 150 TCR beta chains as cytomegalovirus-associated.

CDR1 and CDR2 from the germline V gene are SGHRS and YFSETQ. V gave up 0 bases and J gave up 2 bases, with 11 bases separating them. This CDR3 region has 16 residues. Clones were sequenced by immunoSEQ multiplex PCR, and TCRdb holds only the in-frame ones, with some missing. This table holds approximately 150,000 clones, approximately 88% found once. Comment on this clone: Its specificity is unknown.

The chain links TRBV5-1 to TRBJ2-2, with D possibly TRBD2 on 5 matching bases. This TCR was sampled from a man between 18 and 29 years old in good health and CMV-seropositive. The sequenced material came from PBMCs. In DNA form, the CDR3 reads TGCGCCAGCAGCTTGGTTCACGGGATAAACACCGGGGAGCTGTTTTTT. It is translated as CASSLVHGINTGELFF.